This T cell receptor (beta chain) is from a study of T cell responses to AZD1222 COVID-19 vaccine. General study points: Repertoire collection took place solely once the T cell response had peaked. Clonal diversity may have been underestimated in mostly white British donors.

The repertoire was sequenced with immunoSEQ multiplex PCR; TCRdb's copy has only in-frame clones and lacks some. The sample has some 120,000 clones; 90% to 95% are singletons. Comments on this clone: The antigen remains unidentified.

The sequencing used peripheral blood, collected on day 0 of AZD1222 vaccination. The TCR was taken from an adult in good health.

Written as DNA, the CDR3 is TGTGCCAGCAGCTCCGGTATCGGGGAGCTGTTTTTT. Translation gives CASSSGIGELFF. The chain has TRBV12-3 or TRBV12-4 and TRBJ2-2; D gene ambiguous. The CDR3 sequence is 12 residues long. V dropped 6 bases and J dropped 7 bases, with 9 bases sitting between them.